What follows are 23 T cell receptor beta chains derived from one specimen sequenced in a study of T cell clones after liver transplantation. Generated by immunoSEQ multiplex PCR, the TCRdb table keeps only in-frame clones and is missing some. The repertoire holds roughly 120,000 clones, with 90% as singletons. This material consisted of CD4+ T cells from blood, taken 12 months after liver transplant. The source is a human patient who received a liver transplant. The T cells may partly be graft donor cells.

This clone is a singleton in its sample. This chain links TRBV29-1 with TRBJ1-3; D gene ambiguous. From germline, CDR1 is SQVTM and CDR2 ANQGSEA. Trimming took off 2 bases at V and 1 base at J, with 6 bases between the two ends. The CDR3 covers 13 residues. The CDR3 region has the DNA TGCAGCGTTGAACAGGTTTCTGGAAACACCATATATTTT. Translated, it gives CSVEQVSGNTIYF.

The rearrangement uses TRBV6-5 and TRBJ1-5, with TRBD1 matching 10 bases. The CDR3 loop spans 15 amino acids. V shed 6 bases, J shed 3 bases, and the junction held 5 bases outside the gene matches. Looked up from germline, CDR1 is MNHEY and CDR2 is SVGAGI. CDR3 sequence reads: CASRRDRGANQPQHF. As DNA, the CDR3 is TGTGCCAGCAGGCGGGACAGGGGTGCCAATCAGCCCCAGCATTTT.

The gene calls are TRBV19 and TRBJ2-1, with 8 bases that match TRBD1. The germline CDR1 and CDR2 sequences are LNHDA and SQIVND (reference sequence). V was pared by 4 bases and J by 7 bases, with 9 bases of the junction left unmatched. The CDR3 extends over 15 amino acids. For the CDR3, the DNA is TGTGCCAGTAGTAGGGGACAGGAGCTAAATAATGAGCAGTTCTTC. It specifies CASSRGQELNNEQFF.

This rearrangement joins TRBV7-7 to TRBJ1-3; D unresolved. The CDR3 contains 15 residues. Germline lookup yields CDR1 SSHAT and CDR2 FNYEAQ (reference sequence). V was clipped by 5 bases and J by 2 bases, with 13 bases between them. The CDR3, as DNA: TGTGCCAGCAGCGTAGACGCGGTGGCTGGAAACACCATATATTTT. Protein: CASSVDAVAGNTIYF.

The sample holds one count of this clone. The V call is TRBV11-2, the J call TRBJ1-4, with unresolved D. This CDR3 region has 16 residues. Germline V CDR1 and CDR2: SGHAT, FQNNGV. Trimming removed 4 bases from V and 8 bases from J, with 20 bases in between. For the CDR3, the DNA is TGTGCCAGCAGCTCCCACCCCCTAGACGGGAAGGAAAAACTGTTTTTT. It codes for CASSSHPLDGKEKLFF.

The chain carries TRBV9 and TRBJ2-2; 10 nucleotides match TRBD1. The CDR3 has 17 residues. V lost 0 bases, J lost 0 bases, and 2 bases stayed unmatched. The germline CDR1 and CDR2 sequences are SGDLS and YYNGEE. As DNA, the CDR3 is TGTGCCAGCAGCGTAGTTGGGACAGGGGCGAACACCGGGGAGCTGTTTTTT. Its protein product is CASSVVGTGANTGELFF. Looking up the rest from reference TRBV9 and TRBJ2-2 gives the full variable domain: DSGVTQTPKHLITATGQRVTLRCSPRSGDLSVYWYQQSLDQGLQFLIQYYNGEERAKGNILERFSAQQFPDLHSELNLSSLELGDSALYFCASSVVGTGANTGELFFGEGSRLTVL.

This clone was detected only once. This chain uses TRBV28 with TRBJ2-2, with a weak D call TRBD2 (5 bases). CDR1 is MDHEN and CDR2 is SYDVKM in the germline V gene. V lost 7 bases to trimming and J lost 5 bases, with 11 bases between them. There are 13 residues in the CDR3. CDR3 bases: TGTGCCAGCACCAGCGGAAATACCGGGGAGCTGTTTTTT. Protein product: CASTSGNTGELFF. Filled out from reference TRBV28 and TRBJ2-2, the complete variable domain reads DVKVTQSSRYLVKRTGEKVFLECVQDMDHENMFWYRQDPGLGLRLIYFSYDVKMKEKGDIPEGYSVSREKKERFSLILESASTNQTSMYLCASTSGNTGELFFGEGSRLTVL.

The genes are TRBV11-2 and TRBJ2-5; TRBD1 matches 8 bases. CDR3 length equals 13 residues. The germline gives CDR1 SGHAT, CDR2 FQNNGV. Trimming took 5 bases from V and 6 from J; bases not matched to a gene: 5. The CDR3 reads CASSTGGTKTQYF. In DNA, the CDR3 is TGTGCCAGCAGCACAGGGGGTACGAAGACCCAGTACTTC.

This sequence joins TRBV27 and TRBJ2-1; 13 bases are shared with TRBD2. CDR1 and CDR2 (germline): MNHEY, SMNVEV (reference sequence). The CDR3 is 20 residues long. V gave up 5 bases and J gave up 0 bases; unmatched junction bases: 13. In DNA form, the CDR3 reads TGTGCCAGCAGTCCGCTCGGGACTAGCGGGACTCAACCCTCCTACAATGAGCAGTTCTTC. Its protein product is CASSPLGTSGTQPSYNEQFF.

The chain has TRBV19 and TRBJ1-5; no clear D. Between the trimmed V and J ends, which lost 6 bases and 3 bases, there was a span of 6 bases. The CDR3 is 12 amino acids. Per germline, CDR1 LNHDA and CDR2 SQIVND (reference sequence). CDR3 sequence: CASSEFNQPQHF. CDR3 DNA sequence: TGTGCCAGTAGCGAGTTCAATCAGCCCCAGCATTTT.

The chain joins TRBV11-3 to TRBJ2-5, with TRBD2 as a possible D gene (5 bases). CDR3 length equals 12 residues. Germline lookup yields CDR1 SGHNT and CDR2 YENEEA. V was shortened by 6 bases and J by 3 bases, with 8 bases between the two germline ends. The CDR3 loop reads CASRDGEETQYF. The DNA for the CDR3 is TGTGCCAGCAGGGACGGGGAAGAGACCCAGTACTTC.

This chain joins TRBV25-1 and TRBJ2-7, with D unresolved. In germline, CDR1 is MGHDK, CDR2 SYGVNS. V dropped 9 bases and J dropped 4 bases, with 10 bases sitting between them. The CDR3 extends over 11 amino acids. Written as DNA, the CDR3 is TGTGCCAGGTCGGCTCGGTACGAGCAGTACTTC. This translates into CARSARYEQYF.

The genes are TRBV29-1 and TRBJ2-3; TRBD2 is a possible D gene (5 bases). This CDR3 spans 13 amino acids. Germline V gene sequence: CDR1 SQVTM, CDR2 ANQGSEA. V lost 6 bases to trimming and J lost 5 bases, with 15 bases between them. This CDR3 is CSVRGSAGDTQYF. CDR3 nucleotide sequence: TGCAGCGTGAGAGGGTCAGCAGGAGATACGCAGTATTTT.

The chain combines TRBV5-1 with TRBJ2-7; 7 bases are shared with TRBD2. V lost 4 bases and J lost 0; bases outside the gene matches: 10. Germline V gives CDR1 SGHRS, CDR2 YFSETQ. This CDR3 is 16 amino acids long. The DNA for the CDR3 is TGCGCCAGCAGCCTGGCCTGGGGCGGGAGCTCCTACGAGCAGTACTTC. Protein product: CASSLAWGGSSYEQYF.

The chain carries TRBV27 and TRBJ2-3; no firm D call. The CDR3 is 15 residues long. Germline-derived CDR1 and CDR2 are MNHEY and SMNVEV (reference sequence). The ends were cut back, 1 base at V and 4 bases at J, with 12 bases in the middle. The DNA of the CDR3 is TGTGCCAGCAGTTTATTCTCAACCAACCCAGATACGCAGTATTTT. Translated, it gives CASSLFSTNPDTQYF.

The J gene is TRBJ2-7, the V gene TRBV19; 13 nucleotides agree with TRBD2. The length of the CDR3 is 13 residues. The germline gives CDR1 LNHDA, CDR2 SQIVND (reference sequence). V was clipped by 5 bases and J by 12 bases; unmatched bases: 7. The CDR3 protein is CASSGGLAGDRYF. The DNA of the CDR3 is TGTGCCAGTAGTGGAGGACTAGCGGGAGATCGGTACTTC. Full variable domain (remainder filled in from reference TRBV19 and TRBJ2-7): DGGITQSPKYLFRKEGQNVTLSCEQNLNHDAMYWYRQDPGQGLRLIYYSQIVNDFQKGDIAEGYSVSREKKESFPLTVTSAQKNPTAFYLCASSGGLAGDRYFGPGTRLTVT.

V usage is TRBV19 and J usage is TRBJ2-5; a possible D gene is TRBD1 (6 bases). Trimming left V 5 bases short and J 1 base short, with 8 bases between. The CDR3 spans 13 residues. In germline, CDR1 is LNHDA, CDR2 SQIVND (reference sequence). DNA for the CDR3: TGTGCCAGTAGTGGACAGATCCAAGAGACCCAGTACTTC. Its protein is CASSGQIQETQYF. The whole variable domain, remainder taken from reference TRBV19 and TRBJ2-5, is DGGITQSPKYLFRKEGQNVTLSCEQNLNHDAMYWYRQDPGQGLRLIYYSQIVNDFQKGDIAEGYSVSREKKESFPLTVTSAQKNPTAFYLCASSGQIQETQYFGPGTRLLVL.

The rearrangement uses TRBV6-6 and TRBJ2-7, with 13 positions matching TRBD2. With V trimmed by 4 bases and J by 2 bases, 2 bases remained unmatched. Germline assignment: CDR1 MNHNY and CDR2 SVGAGI (reference sequence). The CDR3 covers 15 residues. The CDR3 DNA reads as TGTGCCAGCAGTTCCGGACTAGCGGGGGCCTACGAGCAGTACTTC. Translating it yields CASSSGLAGAYEQYF.

This clone was counted once. V usage is TRBV14 and J usage is TRBJ2-7; D unresolved. The length of the CDR3 is 14 residues. Trimming took 0 bases from V and 4 from J, leaving 10 bases between them. The V gene's germline CDR1 is SGHDN and CDR2 FVKESK. The CDR3 loop reads CASSQDLVRYEQYF. In DNA, the CDR3 is TGTGCCAGCAGCCAAGATCTGGTCCGATACGAGCAGTACTTC.

The chain carries TRBV4-3 and TRBJ2-2; the match to TRBD2 covers 7 bases. The V gene end was trimmed by 6 bases and the J gene end by 1 base; junction bases not matched to a gene: 8. CDR1 and CDR2 from the germline V gene are LGHNA and YSLEER. This CDR3 region has 16 residues. The CDR3, as DNA: TGCGCCAGCAGAAGGGAGGCTAGCGGGAACACCGGGGAGCTGTTTTTT. Its translation is CASRREASGNTGELFF.

In this sample, this clone turned up a few times. V usage is TRBV19 and J usage is TRBJ1-5; the match to TRBD1 covers 7 bases. The CDR3 covers 15 residues. From germline, CDR1 is LNHDA and CDR2 SQIVND (reference sequence). Losses at the gene ends were 7 bases for V and 4 bases for J; bases not matched to a gene: 10. This CDR3 is CASNPGQAKNQPQHF. The CDR3 coding sequence is TGTGCCAGTAACCCCGGACAGGCAAAGAATCAGCCCCAGCATTTT. The entire variable domain, with the rest obtained from reference TRBV19 and TRBJ1-5, is as follows: DGGITQSPKYLFRKEGQNVTLSCEQNLNHDAMYWYRQDPGQGLRLIYYSQIVNDFQKGDIAEGYSVSREKKESFPLTVTSAQKNPTAFYLCASNPGQAKNQPQHFGDGTRLSIL.

This clone appeared a single time. The CDR3 region is CASSLEGTSGSSVGEQFF. The CDR3, as DNA: TGCGCCAGCAGCTTGGAAGGGACTAGCGGGAGTTCTGTCGGTGAGCAGTTCTTC. This chain links TRBV5-1 with TRBJ2-1, with 14 bases identical to TRBD2. The length of the CDR3 is 18 residues. V dropped 0 bases and J dropped 9; count of bases not matched to a gene: 11. In germline, CDR1 is SGHRS, CDR2 YFSETQ.

This chain links TRBV10-3 with TRBJ1-4; 8 nucleotides align to TRBD1. V gave up 7 bases and J gave up 6 bases; unmatched junction bases: 4. CDR3 length equals 13 residues. Germline assignment: CDR1 ENHRY and CDR2 SYGVKD. The DNA for the CDR3 is TGTGCCATCAAAGCGACAGGGGATGAAAAACTGTTTTTT. This translates into CAIKATGDEKLFF.